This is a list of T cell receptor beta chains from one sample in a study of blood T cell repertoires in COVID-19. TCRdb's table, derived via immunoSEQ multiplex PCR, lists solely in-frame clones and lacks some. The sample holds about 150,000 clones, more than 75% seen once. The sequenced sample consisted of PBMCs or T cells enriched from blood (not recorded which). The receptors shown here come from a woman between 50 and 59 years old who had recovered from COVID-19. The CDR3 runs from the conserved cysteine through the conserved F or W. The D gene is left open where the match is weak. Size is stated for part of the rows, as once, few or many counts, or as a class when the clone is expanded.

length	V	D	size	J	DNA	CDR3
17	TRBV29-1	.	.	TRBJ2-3	TGCAGCGTTGAAGGGGCCCGGCCCCCCAACCCCACAGATACGCAGTATTTT	CSVEGARPPNPTDTQYF
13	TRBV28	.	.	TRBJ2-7	TGTGCCAGCAGGTTTTCAGGGGTATTACAGCAGTACTTC	CASRFSGVLQQYF
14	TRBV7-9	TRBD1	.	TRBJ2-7	TGTGCCAGCAGCTTAGGACAGGGGGCGTACGAGCAGTACTTC	CASSLGQGAYEQYF
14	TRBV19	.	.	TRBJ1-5	TGTGCCAGTAGCGGTTGGGGGGACAATCAGCCCCAGCATTTT	CASSGWGDNQPQHF
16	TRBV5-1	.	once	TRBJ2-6	TGCGCCAGCAGCTTGCCTCTAGAATCTGGGGCCAACGTCCTGACTTTC	CASSLPLESGANVLTF
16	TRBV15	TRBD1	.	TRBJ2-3	TGTGCCACCAGCAGAGATCTACAGGGGAGCACAGATACGCAGTATTTT	CATSRDLQGSTDTQYF
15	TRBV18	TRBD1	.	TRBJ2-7	TGTGCCAGCTCACCGGCGGGACAGGGTATCTACGAGCAGTACTTC	CASSPAGQGIYEQYF
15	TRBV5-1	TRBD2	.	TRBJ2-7	TGCGCCAGCAGCTCCCAAGCGGGGGGCTCCTACGAGCAGTACTTC	CASSSQAGGSYEQYF
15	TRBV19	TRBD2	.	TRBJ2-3	TGTGCCAGTAGCGGGACTAGCGGGAGTACAGATACGCAGTATTTT	CASSGTSGSTDTQYF
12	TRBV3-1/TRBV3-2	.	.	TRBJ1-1	TGTGCCAGCAGCCAGAGCTACACTGAAGCTTTCTTT	CASSQSYTEAFF
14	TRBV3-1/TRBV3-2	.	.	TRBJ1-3	TGTGCCAGCAGCCAAGCCCACTCTGGAAACACCATATATTTT	CASSQAHSGNTIYF
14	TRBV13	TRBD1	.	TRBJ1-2	TGTGCCAGCAAAGGACAGGAGGGGCCTTATGGCTACACCTTC	CASKGQEGPYGYTF
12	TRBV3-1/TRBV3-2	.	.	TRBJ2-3	TGTGCCAGCAGCCAAGTGACGGGAACGCAGTATTTT	CASSQVTGTQYF
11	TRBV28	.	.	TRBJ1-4	TGTGCCAGCAACCTAGGAGAAAAACTGTTTTTT	CASNLGEKLFF
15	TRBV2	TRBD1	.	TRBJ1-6	TGTGCCAGCAGCCCGAGACAGGGAGAGATTTCACCCCTCCACTTT	CASSPRQGEISPLHF
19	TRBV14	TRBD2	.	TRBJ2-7	TGTGCCAGCAGCCAAGATGGGGCTAGCGGGAGTATTAACGCCTACGAGCAGTACTTC	CASSQDGASGSINAYEQYF
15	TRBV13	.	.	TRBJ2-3	TGTGCCAGCAGCTTTCGTCGGTCCGACACAGATACGCAGTATTTT	CASSFRRSDTDTQYF
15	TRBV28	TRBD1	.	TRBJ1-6	TGTGCCAGCAGGGGGACAGGGGATTATAATTCACCCCTCCACTTT	CASRGTGDYNSPLHF
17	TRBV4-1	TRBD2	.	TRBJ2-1	TGCGCCAGCAGCCCGGGACTAGCGGGAGGGCTTTACGATGAGCAGTTCTTC	CASSPGLAGGLYDEQFF
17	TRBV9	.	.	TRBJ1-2	TGTGCCAGCAGCGTAGCTGACCGGACAGCCCACCTATATGGCTACACCTTC	CASSVADRTAHLYGYTF
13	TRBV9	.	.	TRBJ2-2	TGTGCCAGCAGCGTAGAGGGGGCCGGGGAGCTGTTTTTT	CASSVEGAGELFF
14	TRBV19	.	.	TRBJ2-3	TGTGCCAGTAGTCCCAGGACAGCCACAGATACGCAGTATTTT	CASSPRTATDTQYF
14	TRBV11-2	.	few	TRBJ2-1	TGTGCCAGCAGCTTGGCGGGGCCCTACAATGAGCAGTTCTTC	CASSLAGPYNEQFF
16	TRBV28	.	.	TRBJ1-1	TGTGCCAGCAGTTTATCTGGGGCGCGGGGGGGGACTGAAGCTTTCTTT	CASSLSGARGGTEAFF
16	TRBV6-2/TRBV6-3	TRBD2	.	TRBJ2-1	TGTGCCAGCAGCCCCCTGGGCGGGAGGTCATACAATGAGCAGTTCTTC	CASSPLGGRSYNEQFF
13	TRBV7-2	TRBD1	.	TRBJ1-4	TGTGCCAGCAGCAGGGGGCGCGCTGAAAAACTGTTTTTT	CASSRGRAEKLFF
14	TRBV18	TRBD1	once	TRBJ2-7	TGTGCCAGCTCCGGGACAGGGGATAGGTACGAGCAGTACTTC	CASSGTGDRYEQYF
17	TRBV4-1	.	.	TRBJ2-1	TGCGCCAGCAGCCTAAGCCCGGGCGGGACCTCCTACAATGAGCAGTTCTTC	CASSLSPGGTSYNEQFF
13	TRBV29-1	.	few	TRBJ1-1	TGCAGCGCCGCCCCCAGGCTGAACACTGAAGCTTTCTTT	CSAAPRLNTEAFF
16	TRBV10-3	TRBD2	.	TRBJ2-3	TGTGCCATCAGTGAGTCAGGGACTAGCATCGGAGATACGCAGTATTTT	CAISESGTSIGDTQYF
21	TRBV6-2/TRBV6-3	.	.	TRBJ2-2	TGTGCCAGCAGTTACCCGCTTTACCCCGAGGTGAGGAGCCCGAACACCGGGGAGCTGTTTTTT	CASSYPLYPEVRSPNTGELFF
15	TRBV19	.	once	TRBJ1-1	TGTGCCAGTAGTATCTCTGGGGGGGTGAACACTGAAGCTTTCTTT	CASSISGGVNTEAFF
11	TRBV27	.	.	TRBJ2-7	TGTGCCAGGTACTTCTTCTACGAGCAGTACTTC	CARYFFYEQYF
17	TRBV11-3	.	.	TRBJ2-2	TGTGCCAGCAGCTCCGGACAACGAACCCGGAACACCGGGGAGCTGTTTTTT	CASSSGQRTRNTGELFF
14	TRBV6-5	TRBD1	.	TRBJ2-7	TGTGCCAGCAGGGGGGGGACAGGGGTTACGGTGCAGTACTTC	CASRGGTGVTVQYF
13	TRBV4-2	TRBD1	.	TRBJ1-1	TGTGCCAGCAGCCGAGAAGAATTACAGGGGAGAAGATTT	CASSREELQGRRF
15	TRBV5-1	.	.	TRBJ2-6	TGCGCCAGCAGCTTGGGCAGCTCTGGGGCCAACGTCCTGACTTTC	CASSLGSSGANVLTF
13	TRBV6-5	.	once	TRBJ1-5	TGTGCCAGCAGTTACCAAAGCAATCAGCCCCAGCATTTT	CASSYQSNQPQHF
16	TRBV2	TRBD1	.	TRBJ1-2	TGTGCCAGCAGTGAAGGGGGAAAGGGACAGGGCCATGGCTACACCTTC	CASSEGGKGQGHGYTF
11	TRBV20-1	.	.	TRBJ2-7	TGCAGTGCTAGATTTAACTACGAGCAGTACTTC	CSARFNYEQYF
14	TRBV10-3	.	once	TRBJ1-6	TGTGCCATCAGGAGCGATACTAGCAGGTCACCCCTCCACTTT	CAIRSDTSRSPLHF
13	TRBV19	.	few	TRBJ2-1	TGTGCCTCAGGGGTCCAACTGTACAATGAGCAGTTCTTC	CASGVQLYNEQFF
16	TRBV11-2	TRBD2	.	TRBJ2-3	TGTGCCAGCAGCTTCGTGACTAGCGGGAGGGCAGATACGCAGTATTTT	CASSFVTSGRADTQYF
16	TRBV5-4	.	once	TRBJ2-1	TGTGCCAGCAGCTTGGGCTTGAGCCAACAGGGAAATGAGCAGTTCTTC	CASSLGLSQQGNEQFF
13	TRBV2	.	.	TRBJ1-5	TGTGCCAGCACAGGGGTTAGCAATCAGCCCCAGCATTTT	CASTGVSNQPQHF
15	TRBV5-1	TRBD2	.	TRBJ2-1	TGCGCCAGCAGCATCCTAGCGGGAGAGGCCAATGAGCAGTTCTTC	CASSILAGEANEQFF
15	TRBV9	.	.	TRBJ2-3	TGTGCCAGCAGCGTAGGGGGCAGCTACACAGATACGCAGTATTTT	CASSVGGSYTDTQYF
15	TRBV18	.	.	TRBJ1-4	TGTGCCAGCTCACAGAGGTTTGGTTCTAATGAAAAACTGTTTTTT	CASSQRFGSNEKLFF
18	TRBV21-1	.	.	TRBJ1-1	TGTGCCAGCAGCAAACTTGGCGGAACTGCCCCCAGGAACACTGAAGCTTTCTTT	CASSKLGGTAPRNTEAFF
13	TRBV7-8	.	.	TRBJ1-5	TGTGCCAGCAGCTTATCTCCGGATCAGCCCCAGCATTTT	CASSLSPDQPQHF
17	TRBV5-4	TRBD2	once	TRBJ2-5	TGTGCCAGCAGCTTGGAAGGCGGGAGTTCGGGCCAAGAGACCCAGTACTTC	CASSLEGGSSGQETQYF
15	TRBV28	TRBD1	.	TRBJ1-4	TGTGCCAGCAGTGGAACAGGGGGTAAGGGAGAAAAACTGTTTTTT	CASSGTGGKGEKLFF
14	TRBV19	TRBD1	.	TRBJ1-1	TGTGCCAGTAGCCCGAGACAGGGGAACACTGAAGCTTTCTTT	CASSPRQGNTEAFF
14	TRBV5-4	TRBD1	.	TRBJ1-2	TGTGCCAGCAGACTCGGACAGGGGAGCTATGGCTACACCTTC	CASRLGQGSYGYTF
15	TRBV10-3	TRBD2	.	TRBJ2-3	TGTGCCATCAGTGATCTAGCGGGAGGCACAGATACGCAGTATTTT	CAISDLAGGTDTQYF